One and the same sample provided the 11 T cell receptor beta chains below, sequenced in a study of T cell responses to AZD1222 COVID-19 vaccine. Measured with immunoSEQ multiplex PCR; TCRdb has only the in-frame clones, and not every one. The data show 85,000 to 120,000 clones, around 90% seen once. Specimen: peripheral blood, collected 28 days after the second AZD1222 dose. The receptors derive from an adult who received the AZD1222 COVID-19 vaccine.

J is TRBJ2-7 and V is TRBV6-5; 7 nucleotides agree with TRBD1. The CDR3 is made up of 15 amino acids. Trimming at V came to 2 bases and at J to 7 bases, leaving 11 bases not matched to a gene. Germline V CDR1 and CDR2: MNHEY, SVGAGI. In nucleotides, the CDR3 is TGTGCCAGCAGTTACGTGACAGGGCCTCGTCGAGAGCAGTACTTC. Protein sequence: CASSYVTGPRREQYF.

The chain employs TRBV18 and TRBJ1-1, with D tentatively TRBD1 (5 bases). This CDR3 is 16 amino acids long. V was cut by 3 bases and J by 0 bases, with 14 bases left in between. The germline V gene has CDR1 KGHSH and CDR2 LQKENI. CDR3 sequence (DNA): TGTGCCAGCTCACCGGACGACAGAGCGTTGAACACTGAAGCTTTCTTT. This gives the protein CASSPDDRALNTEAFF.

The chain employs TRBV13 and TRBJ1-6, with a possible D match to TRBD1 (6 bases). Germline CDR1 PRHDT, CDR2 FYEKMQ (reference sequence). V lost 5 bases and J 3 bases, leaving 11 bases between the germline ends. The CDR3 has 15 amino acids. The CDR3 nucleotides are TGTGCCAGCAGCACACCGGACAGCTATAATTCACCCCTCCACTTT. Translated: CASSTPDSYNSPLHF.

The chain links TRBV7-9 to TRBJ2-7, with D possibly TRBD1 on 6 matching bases. V was trimmed by 5 bases and J by 3 bases, leaving 14 bases between them. The CDR3 has 14 residues. The germline gives CDR1 SEHNR, CDR2 FQNEAQ (reference sequence). The CDR3 sequence: CASSPRQAFYEQYF. Here the CDR3 DNA reads TGTGCCAGCAGCCCGAGACAGGCGTTCTACGAGCAGTACTTC. The variable domain in full, completed from reference TRBV7-9 and TRBJ2-7, reads DTGVSQNPRHKITKRGQNVTFRCDPISEHNRLYWYRQTLGQGPEFLTYFQNEAQLEKSRLLSDRFSAERPKGSFSTLEIQRTEQGDSAMYLCASSPRQAFYEQYFGPGTRLTVT.

This sequence joins TRBV6-6 and TRBJ1-4; TRBD1 matches at 7 bases. This CDR3 has 15 residues. CDR1 and CDR2 (germline): MNHNY, SVGAGI (reference sequence). The J segment lost 2 bases and the V segment lost 2 bases, leaving 2 bases of the junction unmatched. For the CDR3, the DNA is TGTGCCAGCAGTTACAGGGGGCTCACTAATGAAAAACTGTTTTTT. This gives the protein CASSYRGLTNEKLFF.

The chain is built from TRBV4-3 and TRBJ2-7; a weak D match, TRBD1 (6 bases). Per the germline V gene, CDR1 is LGHNA and CDR2 is YSLEER. The CDR3 sequence is 15 residues long. Trimming removed 0 bases at V and 2 bases at J, with 11 bases between. In DNA form, the CDR3 reads TGCGCCAGCAGCCAAGATGGCACAGGGACCTACGAGCAGTACTTC. Amino acid sequence: CASSQDGTGTYEQYF.

The chain couples TRBV5-4 to TRBJ2-7, with a possible D match to TRBD2 (7 bases). The CDR3 covers 15 residues. CDR1 and CDR2 from the germline V gene are SGHNT and YYREEE (reference sequence). Deletions cut 4 bases from V and 0 bases from J, with 14 bases between. The CDR3, as DNA: TGTGCCAGCAGCCTTCGCGGGGGCCTCTCCTACGAGCAGTACTTC. Translated: CASSLRGGLSYEQYF.

The rearrangement links TRBV3-1 (or the pseudogene TRBV3-2) to TRBJ1-6, with D possibly TRBD1 on 5 matching bases. The CDR3 runs 17 residues. V gave up 2 bases and J gave up 0 bases, with 11 bases separating them. CDR1 LGHDT and CDR2 YNNKEL come from the germline V gene (reference sequence). The CDR3: CASSQMGRSSYNSPLHF. CDR3 bases: TGTGCCAGCAGCCAAATGGGGCGATCCTCCTATAATTCACCCCTCCACTTT.

The chain couples TRBV5-8 to TRBJ2-7; 9 bases are shared with TRBD1. Germline V CDR1 and CDR2: SGHTS, YDEGEE. This CDR3 has 15 amino acids. J gave up 3 bases and V 4 bases, and 8 bases lay outside the gene matches. CDR3 DNA sequence: TGTGCCAGCAGCCGCGGACAGGGGTTGCTCTACGAGCAGTACTTC. Its protein is CASSRGQGLLYEQYF.

V is TRBV3-1 (or the pseudogene TRBV3-2) and J is TRBJ1-1, with a tentative D call TRBD1 (5 bases). The V and J ends lost 6 bases and 6 bases respectively, with 17 bases between them. This CDR3 has 14 amino acids. Germline CDR1 is LGHDT and CDR2 is YNNKEL (reference sequence). The CDR3 coding sequence is TGTGCCAGCAGTCAGGGTAGGGCCAACTCTGAAGCTTTCTTT. Protein sequence: CASSQGRANSEAFF.

This CDR3 is CASSYSGETNYGYTF. The CDR3, as DNA: TGTGCCAGCAGTTACTCAGGAGAGACTAACTATGGCTACACCTTC. The J gene is TRBJ1-2, the V gene TRBV6-5, with D hard to call. Germline CDR1 and CDR2: MNHEY and SVGAGI. Deletions cut 0 bases from V and 0 bases from J, with 8 bases between. The CDR3 has 15 residues.